This T cell receptor beta chain was identified during a study of shared clonotypes between healthy human individuals. Methods used by the authors: Filtering differed because ImmunoSEQ produced junction-only sequences that carried no quality scores. The method was immunoSEQ multiplex PCR; TCRdb's version includes in-frame clones alone and lacks a portion of them. V, J and clone size reflect that table, while D and trimming were determined from the DNA. Of 900,000 to 1,200,000 clones listed, around three quarters are singletons. About this clone itself: Its antigen is unidentified. Other nucleotide sequences in the sample specify the same CDR3.

Broader study findings: Sequencing depth was predicted to influence how clonotypes are shared among donors. Sorted-subset sequencing was shown by rarefaction to be incomplete despite large depth.

This CDR3 spans 13 amino acids. The V end lost 4 bases, the J end lost 2 bases, and 9 bases lay between the germline ends. Germline-derived CDR1 and CDR2 are SGHNT and YYREEE (reference sequence). The chain has TRBV5-4 and TRBJ2-5; weak D call: TRBD1 (6 bases). Sequenced: memory CD4+ T cells from PBMCs. Documented subset: CD45RA-negative fraction. This sequence was found in a man between 18 and 29 years old in good health. Some clones in this sample may be carry-over from other donors' samples. The CDR3 region is CASSRDRQETQYF. In DNA form, the CDR3 reads TGTGCCAGCAGCAGAGACAGGCAAGAGACCCAGTACTTC.